These T cell receptor beta chains were read from a single sample in a study of blood T cell repertoires in COVID-19. TCRdb's copy holds only in-frame clones and misses some; the assay was immunoSEQ multiplex PCR. Of around 250,000 clones listed, roughly 88% are singletons. Material: PBMCs or T cells enriched from blood (not recorded which). These receptors were taken from a woman aged 45-60 years who had recovered from COVID-19. CDR3s include the opening cysteine and the closing phenylalanine or tryptophan. A D gene is named only where the DNA matches it firmly. The size of a clone is reported for some rows only, either as once, few or many, or as a class for expanded clones.

d_call,j_call,clone_size,v_call,cdr3_nt,cdr3_aa
NA,TRBJ2-1,NA,TRBV10-1,TGCGCCACCCGACACAGACAGACACACTCCTACAATGAGCAGTTCTTC,CATRHRQTHSYNEQFF
NA,TRBJ2-7,NA,TRBV18,TGTGCCAGCAGAGACAACTACGAGCAGTACTTC,CASRDNYEQYF
TRBD2,TRBJ2-1,NA,TRBV19,TGTGCCAGTAGTATCTGGCTAGCGGGATCTTACAATGAGCAGTTCTTC,CASSIWLAGSYNEQFF
NA,TRBJ1-5,NA,TRBV28,TGTGCCAGCAGTTTGGGGGGGAGCAATCAGCCCCAGCATTTT,CASSLGGSNQPQHF
NA,TRBJ2-6,NA,TRBV7-2,TGTGCCAGCAGCTTAGTATTGAGAGGGAGCTCTGGGGCCAACGTCCTGACTTTC,CASSLVLRGSSGANVLTF
NA,TRBJ1-6,NA,TRBV7-9,TGTGCCAGCAGCGTACCAGTTTCACCCCTCCACTTT,CASSVPVSPLHF
NA,TRBJ1-4,many,TRBV7-9,TGTGCCAGCAGCTTAGCGAGCGGTCCGGGACTTCGGGGTGAAAAACTGTTTTTT,CASSLASGPGLRGEKLFF
NA,TRBJ1-5,NA,TRBV27,TGTGCCAGCAGTTTAAAACTGAGCAATCAGCCCCAGCATTTT,CASSLKLSNQPQHF
NA,TRBJ1-5,NA,TRBV2,TGTGCCAGCAGGGCGGACAGCGATATTCAGCCCCAGCATTTT,CASRADSDIQPQHF
NA,TRBJ2-1,NA,TRBV6-2/TRBV6-3,TGTGCCAGCAGCAGGGGTCTAGCGGACTACAATGAGCAGTTCTTC,CASSRGLADYNEQFF
TRBD1,TRBJ1-1,NA,TRBV9,TGTGCCAGCAGCGTAGGCGGACAGGGAGGCGCTGAAGCTTTCTTT,CASSVGGQGGAEAFF
TRBD1,TRBJ1-1,NA,TRBV28,TGTGCCAGCAGTTTGGCTACAGGGGTTGGGACTGAAGCTTTCTTT,CASSLATGVGTEAFF
TRBD1,TRBJ1-2,NA,TRBV9,TGTGCCAGCAGCCCCCGGAGGGGGCAGGGGGCGGAGGGCTACACCTTC,CASSPRRGQGAEGYTF
TRBD2,TRBJ2-1,NA,TRBV7-2,TGTGCCAGCAGCTTAGTCCCACCTAGCGGGAGTTCCTACAATGAGCAGTTCTTC,CASSLVPPSGSSYNEQFF
TRBD1,TRBJ2-2,NA,TRBV11-3,TGTGCCAGCAGCTTAGTATGGGACAGGGGGCGCGGACCCTACCTCGGGGAGCTGTTTTTT,CASSLVWDRGRGPYLGELFF
NA,TRBJ1-5,NA,TRBV6-2/TRBV6-3,TGTGCCAGCAGTTACCCTTGGCAGGGAGGTCAGCCCCAGCATTTT,CASSYPWQGGQPQHF
NA,TRBJ2-7,NA,TRBV10-3,TGTGCCATCAGTGATTTTCACGGAGCCTACGAGCAGTACTTC,CAISDFHGAYEQYF
TRBD1,TRBJ1-6,NA,TRBV7-9,TGTGCCAGCAGCACCCGACAGGGAGATTCACCCCTCCACTTT,CASSTRQGDSPLHF
NA,TRBJ1-6,NA,TRBV7-2,TGTGCCAGCAGCCCGAGGGCAGACTACTATTCACCCCTCCACTTT,CASSPRADYYSPLHF
TRBD1,TRBJ1-2,NA,TRBV3-1/TRBV3-2,TGTGCCAGCAGCCAAGGGGCGACAGGGAGCGGCTACACCTTC,CASSQGATGSGYTF
NA,TRBJ1-1,NA,TRBV11-2,TGTGCCAGCAGCTTAGAACAGGGTGAAGCTTTCTTT,CASSLEQGEAFF
TRBD1,TRBJ1-1,NA,TRBV7-2,TGTGCCAGCAGCTTGGACAGGGGGGACACTGAAGCTTTCTTT,CASSLDRGDTEAFF
TRBD2,TRBJ2-5,NA,TRBV6-2/TRBV6-3,TGTGCCAGCAGCCACGGGGGGGGAGTGAAAGAGACCCAGTACTTC,CASSHGGGVKETQYF
NA,TRBJ2-7,NA,TRBV19,TGTGCCAGCTCGGGAGAATCCTCCTACGAGCAGTACTTC,CASSGESSYEQYF
NA,TRBJ2-5,NA,TRBV6-5,TGTGCCAGCAGTACCAATGACAGGATGGGAGAGACCCAGTACTTC,CASSTNDRMGETQYF
NA,TRBJ1-3,NA,TRBV9,TGTGCCAGCAGCGTATCCCCGGGAAGATCTGGAAACACCATATATTTT,CASSVSPGRSGNTIYF
NA,TRBJ1-1,NA,TRBV10-3,TGTGCCATCAGTTCGATGGGAGGAAAAAACACTGAAGCTTTCTTT,CAISSMGGKNTEAFF
NA,TRBJ1-2,once,TRBV2,TGTGCCAGCAGTGATTTCCTTTCCTATGGCTACACCTTC,CASSDFLSYGYTF
NA,TRBJ2-7,NA,TRBV18,TGTGCCAGCTCACCAGGCCTCTCCTACGAGCAGTACTTC,CASSPGLSYEQYF
NA,TRBJ2-7,NA,TRBV5-6,TGTGCCAGCAGCCTAGGACACTTTAGCTCCTACGAGCAGTACTTC,CASSLGHFSSYEQYF
TRBD2,TRBJ2-2,NA,TRBV7-3,TGTGCCAGCAGCTCACTAGCGGGTAACACCGGGGAGCTGTTTTTT,CASSSLAGNTGELFF
TRBD1,TRBJ1-5,NA,TRBV18,TGTGCCAGCTCACCACGGGACAGCAGAAATCAGCCCCAGCATTTT,CASSPRDSRNQPQHF
TRBD1,TRBJ2-5,NA,TRBV7-3,TGTGCCAGCAGCTGGACAGGGGGCTCGGAGACCCAGTACTTC,CASSWTGGSETQYF
NA,TRBJ1-2,NA,TRBV11-2,TGTGCCAGCACCCCAAGCGGGGGGTACTATGGCTACACCTTC,CASTPSGGYYGYTF